Given below is one TCR beta chain in context. No antigen is known for it. The source of the sample is a study of CXCR3-negative and CXCR3-positive naive CD8 T cells (dated by TCRdb to the late 2010s). Regarding the study in general: In total, roughly 140 million TRB reads were obtained, which works out to roughly 1.5 +/- 0.3 million reads per library. The diversity and physicochemical repertoire analyses included eleven to twelve donors pooled from two independent experiments. TRBV-TRBJ cluster analysis included naive subsets from roughly 5 donors and memory cells from 3 donors.

Spanning cysteine to phenylalanine, the CDR3 consists of 15 amino acids. The record lacks a DNA sequence. Sequences LGHNA (CDR1) and YSLEER (CDR2) are obtained from the germline V gene. Reads for this sample came from a NextSeq 550. The Human TCR Profiling Kit (MiLaboratory) was used to prepare UMI-labeled 5' RACE TRB cDNA libraries. cDNA synthesis used the entire amount of extracted RNA, and PCR amplification then used the entire amount of cDNA produced. Libraries were prepared in parallel with an identical number of PCR cycles. The original methods were these. MIGEC and MiXCR extracted about 50,000 +/- 10,000 unique UMI-labeled TRB cDNA molecules per library, requiring at least two reads per UMI. An average of approximately 40,000 +/- 10,000 functional in-frame TRB CDR3 nucleotide clonotypes without stop codons was found per library. Diversity metrics, including normalized Shannon-Wiener and Chao1, were computed in VDJtools after downsampling to 5000 UMI-labeled TRB molecules per sample. VDJtools computed clonotype-size-weighted physicochemical properties of the central five CDR3 residues: interaction energy, strength, volume and Kidera factor 4. TCRdb reanalyzed the reads, keeping one entry per CDR3 protein sequence and omitting DNA. V and J calls and clone size were set by TCRdb, not the authors. For this sample, the table gives some 54,000 distinct CDR3 sequences. The ten largest clonotypes hold under 0.55% of the sample.

General findings and caveats noted by the study authors: Repertoire diversity was comparably high in both naive subsets but much lower in memory CD8+ T cells. Because CXCR3 expression was partially decreased after cryopreservation, freshly isolated PBMCs were used for most assays. TRBV-TRBJ usage was similar between naive CXCR3-negative and CXCR3-positive cells from the same donor, while memory cells showed distinct patterns. TRB CDR3s from CXCR3-positive naive cells showed higher hydrophobicity (lower Kidera factor 4), lower energy, and higher strength and volume indices than CXCR3-negative naive cells. Because surface CD5, which is linked to self-reactivity in mice, was comparable between the naive subsets, TCR interaction strength was also inferred from the physicochemical properties of TRB CDR3s.

For each CD8+ T cell subset, flow sorting was done in triplicate, and under 350,000 cells per subset went directly into RLT lysis buffer. To keep memory contaminants out, a stringent definition of naive CD8+ T cells was applied: CD45RO-CCR7+CD27+CD95-. Using standard density gradient centrifugation, peripheral blood mononuclear cells were isolated from buffy coats. A FACSAria III was used to flow-sort naive CXCR3-negative and CXCR3-positive CD8+ T cells. Total RNA was extracted from sorted cells using an RNeasy Mini Kit. The sequenced material came from naive CXCR3+ CD8+ T cells from blood. This specimen's cell subset or site label, interpreted: CD45RO-CCR7+CD27+CD95- naive CD8+ T cells expressing CXCR3 (TNR3+). The receptor was isolated from a human donor in good health. Some clones in this sample may be carry-over from other donors' samples. Here the chain combines TRBV4-3 and TRBJ2-7; TCRdb gives TRBD1 as the D gene, but with no DNA this cannot be confirmed. The CDR3 protein sequence reads: CASSDRDRGLHEQYF.